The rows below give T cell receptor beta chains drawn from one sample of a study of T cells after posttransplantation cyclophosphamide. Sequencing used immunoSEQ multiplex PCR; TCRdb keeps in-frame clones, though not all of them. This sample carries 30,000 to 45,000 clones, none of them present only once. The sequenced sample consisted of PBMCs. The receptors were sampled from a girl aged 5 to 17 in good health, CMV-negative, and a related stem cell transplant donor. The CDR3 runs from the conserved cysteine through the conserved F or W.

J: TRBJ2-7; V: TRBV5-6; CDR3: CASSQTGGFGEQYF
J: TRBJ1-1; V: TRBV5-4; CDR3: CASSLGGLDTEAFF
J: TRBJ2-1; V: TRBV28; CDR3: CASSYDSEQFF
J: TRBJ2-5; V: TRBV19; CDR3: CASSTYQGAEETQYF
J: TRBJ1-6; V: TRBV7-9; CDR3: CASSLVARTGDNSPLHF
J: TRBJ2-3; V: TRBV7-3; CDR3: CASSLNSRASGSADTQYF
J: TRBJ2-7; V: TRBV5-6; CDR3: CASSFGSRRAAYEQYF
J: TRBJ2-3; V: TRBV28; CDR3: CASSLSMTQYF
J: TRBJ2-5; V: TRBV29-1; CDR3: CSVDPAGLGETQYF
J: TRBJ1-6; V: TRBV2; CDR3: CASSDRGSYNSPLHF
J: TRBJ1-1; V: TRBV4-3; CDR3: CASSQDRGTEAFF
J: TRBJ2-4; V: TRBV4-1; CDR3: CASRGTGEVWGKNIQYF
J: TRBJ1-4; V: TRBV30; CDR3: CAWSRGLVGEKLFF
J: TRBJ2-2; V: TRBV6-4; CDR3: CASSEASGGPNTGELFF
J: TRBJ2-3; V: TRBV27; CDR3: CASSTGSDTQYF
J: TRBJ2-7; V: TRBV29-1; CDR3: CSVRTGGLYEQYF
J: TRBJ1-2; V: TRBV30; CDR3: CAWSYLSQGAHTF
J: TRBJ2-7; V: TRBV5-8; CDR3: CASSVGLADSYEQYF
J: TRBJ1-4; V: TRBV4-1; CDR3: CASSQEDRALLFF
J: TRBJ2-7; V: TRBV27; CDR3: CASSAWGGDEQYF
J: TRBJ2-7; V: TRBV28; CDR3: CASMGWTGGAYEQYF
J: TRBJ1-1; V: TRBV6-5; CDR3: CASTLTGTGDTEAFF
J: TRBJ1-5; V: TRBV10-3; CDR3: CAIRGDRGDQPQHF
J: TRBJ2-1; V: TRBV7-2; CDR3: CASSWDRGNEQFF
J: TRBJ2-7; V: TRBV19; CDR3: CASSGTATYEQYF
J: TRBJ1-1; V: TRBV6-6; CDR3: CASSPGTVNTEAFF
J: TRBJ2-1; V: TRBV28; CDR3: CASQRDRGYNEQFF
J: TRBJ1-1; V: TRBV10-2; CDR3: CASLIQMNTEAFF
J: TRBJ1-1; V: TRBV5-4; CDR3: CASSLQGANTEAFF
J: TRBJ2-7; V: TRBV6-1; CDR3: CASSEGTGGSYEQYF
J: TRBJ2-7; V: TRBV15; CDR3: CATSVGSSYEQYF
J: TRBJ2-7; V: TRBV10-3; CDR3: CAISTGWARGYEQYF
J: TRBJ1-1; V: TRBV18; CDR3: CASKIGGTTGGAFF
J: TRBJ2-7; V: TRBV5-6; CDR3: CASSLAGGAYEQYF
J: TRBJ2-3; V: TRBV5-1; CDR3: CASSLTGQSTDTQYF
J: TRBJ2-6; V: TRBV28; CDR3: CASSLDSSSSGANVLTF
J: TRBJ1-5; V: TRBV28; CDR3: CASKLGGVNGYQPQHF
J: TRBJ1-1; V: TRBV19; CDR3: CASRQGPGEAFF
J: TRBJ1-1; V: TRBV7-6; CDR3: CASSLKQGVEAFF
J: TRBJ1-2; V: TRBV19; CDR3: CASSWRGSPYGYTF
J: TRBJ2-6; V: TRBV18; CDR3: CASSPPGAAGANVLTF
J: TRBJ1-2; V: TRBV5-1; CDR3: CASSVDRAFYGYTF
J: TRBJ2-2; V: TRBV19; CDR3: CASASGDTGELFF
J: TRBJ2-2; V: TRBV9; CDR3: CASSVAFAGELFF
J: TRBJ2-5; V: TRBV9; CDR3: CASSVDGQEETQYF
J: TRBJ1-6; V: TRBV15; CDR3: CATSRDPFLLNSPLHF
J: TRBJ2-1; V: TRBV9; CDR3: CASQKPGLGDNEQFF
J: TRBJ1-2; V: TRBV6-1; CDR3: CASRETFGYTF
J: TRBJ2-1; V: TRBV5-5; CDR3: CASSYRLADYNEQFF
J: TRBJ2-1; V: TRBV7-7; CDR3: CASSFGLAQYNEQFF
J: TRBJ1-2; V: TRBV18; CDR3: CASSPFDRGGGYTF
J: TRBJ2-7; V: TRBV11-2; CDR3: CASSLVWAGGPGEQYF
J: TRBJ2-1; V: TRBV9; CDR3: CASNPGTVYNEQFF
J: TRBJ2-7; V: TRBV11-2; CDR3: CASSLRLAGGSYEQYF
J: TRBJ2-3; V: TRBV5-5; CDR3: CASSLRGYTDTQYF
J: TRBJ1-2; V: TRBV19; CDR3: CASSERGYNYGYTF
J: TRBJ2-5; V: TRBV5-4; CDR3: CASSLPSGGQETQYF
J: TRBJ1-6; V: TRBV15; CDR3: CATSREPGNNSPLHF
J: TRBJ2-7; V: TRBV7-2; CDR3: CSGRLAGSSYEQYF
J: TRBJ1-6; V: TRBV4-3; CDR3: CASSQGTAQGNSPLHF